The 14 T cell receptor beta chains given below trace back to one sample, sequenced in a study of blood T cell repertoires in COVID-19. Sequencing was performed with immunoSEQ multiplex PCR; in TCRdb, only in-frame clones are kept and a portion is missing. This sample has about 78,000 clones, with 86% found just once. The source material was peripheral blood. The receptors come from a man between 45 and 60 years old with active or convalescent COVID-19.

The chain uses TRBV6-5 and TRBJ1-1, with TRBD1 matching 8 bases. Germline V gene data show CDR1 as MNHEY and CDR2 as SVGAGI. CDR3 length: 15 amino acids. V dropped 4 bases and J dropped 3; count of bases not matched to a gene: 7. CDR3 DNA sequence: TGTGCCAGCAGTTCCGCGACAGGGGCGGACACTGAAGCTTTCTTT. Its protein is CASSSATGADTEAFF.

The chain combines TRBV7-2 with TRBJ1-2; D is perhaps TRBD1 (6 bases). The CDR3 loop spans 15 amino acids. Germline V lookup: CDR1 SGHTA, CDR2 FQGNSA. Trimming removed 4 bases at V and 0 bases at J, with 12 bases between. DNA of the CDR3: TGTGCCAGCAGCTCAGGACAGCCGGCTAACTATGGCTACACCTTC. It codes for CASSSGQPANYGYTF.

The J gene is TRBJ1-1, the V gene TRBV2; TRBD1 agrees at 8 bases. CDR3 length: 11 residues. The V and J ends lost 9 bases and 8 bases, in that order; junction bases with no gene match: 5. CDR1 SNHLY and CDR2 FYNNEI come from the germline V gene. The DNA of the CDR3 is TGTGCCAGACGGACAGGGACAGAAGCTTTCTTT. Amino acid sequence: CARRTGTEAFF.

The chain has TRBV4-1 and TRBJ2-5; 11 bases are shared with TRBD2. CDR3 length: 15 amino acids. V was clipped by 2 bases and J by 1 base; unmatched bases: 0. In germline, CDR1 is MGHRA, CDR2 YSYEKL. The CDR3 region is CASSQLAGGQETQYF. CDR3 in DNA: TGCGCCAGCAGCCAACTAGCGGGGGGCCAAGAGACCCAGTACTTC.

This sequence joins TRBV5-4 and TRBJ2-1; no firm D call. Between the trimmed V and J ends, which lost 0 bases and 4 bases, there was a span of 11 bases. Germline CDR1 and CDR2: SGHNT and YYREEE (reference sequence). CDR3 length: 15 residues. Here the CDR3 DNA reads TGTGCCAGCAGCTTGGCTGGTGGCATGTACAATGAGCAGTTCTTC. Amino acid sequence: CASSLAGGMYNEQFF. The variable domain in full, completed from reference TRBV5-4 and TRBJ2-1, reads ETGVTQSPTHLIKTRGQQVTLRCSSQSGHNTVSWYQQALGQGPQFIFQYYREEENGRGNFPPRFSGLQFPNYSSELNVNALELDDSALYLCASSLAGGMYNEQFFGPGTRLTVL.

The CDR3 DNA reads TGCGCCAGCAGGGATGGAAGACTAGCGACCTACAATGAGCAGTTCTTC. It codes for CASRDGRLATYNEQFF. The chain couples TRBV10-2 to TRBJ2-1; 8 positions match TRBD2. V was pared by 6 bases and J by 2 bases, with 9 bases of the junction left unmatched. This CDR3 is built from 16 residues. The V gene's germline CDR1 is WSHSY and CDR2 SAAADI.

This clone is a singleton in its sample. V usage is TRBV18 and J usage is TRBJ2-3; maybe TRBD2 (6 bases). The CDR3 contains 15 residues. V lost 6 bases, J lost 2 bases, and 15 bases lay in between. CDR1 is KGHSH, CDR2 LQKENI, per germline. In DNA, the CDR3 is TGTGCCAGCTCCGGACCGGGACTCCCCACAGATACGCAGTATTTT. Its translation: CASSGPGLPTDTQYF. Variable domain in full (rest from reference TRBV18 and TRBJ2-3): NAGVMQNPRHLVRRRGQEARLRCSPMKGHSHVYWYRQLPEEGLKFMVYLQKENIIDESGMPKERFSAEFPKEGPSILRIQQVVRGDSAAYFCASSGPGLPTDTQYFGPGTRLTVL.

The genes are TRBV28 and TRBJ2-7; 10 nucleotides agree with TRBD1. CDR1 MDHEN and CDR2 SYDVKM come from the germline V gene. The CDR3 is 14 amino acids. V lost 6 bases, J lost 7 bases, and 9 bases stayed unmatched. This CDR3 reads CASRPPGQGIEQYV. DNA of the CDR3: TGTGCCAGCAGGCCTCCGGGACAGGGGATAGAGCAGTACGTC.

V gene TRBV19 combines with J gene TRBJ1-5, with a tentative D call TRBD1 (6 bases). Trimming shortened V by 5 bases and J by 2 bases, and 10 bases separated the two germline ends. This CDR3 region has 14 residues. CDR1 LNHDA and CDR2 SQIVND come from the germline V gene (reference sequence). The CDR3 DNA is TGTGCCAGTAGTGGGGCAGGGGGCAATCAGCCCCAGCATTTT. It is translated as CASSGAGGNQPQHF.

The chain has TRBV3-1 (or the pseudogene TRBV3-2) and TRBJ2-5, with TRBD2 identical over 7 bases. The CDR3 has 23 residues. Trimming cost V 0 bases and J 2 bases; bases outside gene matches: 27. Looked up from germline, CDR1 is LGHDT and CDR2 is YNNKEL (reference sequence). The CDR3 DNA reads TGTGCCAGCAGCCAAGACGATTCCCGGGAGGAGAATCAAGAGGAACTTAATCAAGAGACCCAGTACTTC. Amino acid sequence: CASSQDDSREENQEELNQETQYF.

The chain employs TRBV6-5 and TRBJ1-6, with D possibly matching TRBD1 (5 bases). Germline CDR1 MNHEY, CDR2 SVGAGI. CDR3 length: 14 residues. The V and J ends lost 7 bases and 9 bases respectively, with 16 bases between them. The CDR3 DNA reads TGTGCCAGCAACCGGGCAGGGAATGTTTCACCCCTCCACTTT. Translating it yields CASNRAGNVSPLHF.

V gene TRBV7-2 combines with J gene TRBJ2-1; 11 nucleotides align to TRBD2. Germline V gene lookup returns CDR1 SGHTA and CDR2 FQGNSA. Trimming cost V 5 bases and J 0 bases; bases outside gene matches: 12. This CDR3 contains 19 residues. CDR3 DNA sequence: TGTGCCAGCAGCCCCTTTACTAGCGGGGGTCTCCCCTCCTACAATGAGCAGTTCTTC. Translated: CASSPFTSGGLPSYNEQFF.

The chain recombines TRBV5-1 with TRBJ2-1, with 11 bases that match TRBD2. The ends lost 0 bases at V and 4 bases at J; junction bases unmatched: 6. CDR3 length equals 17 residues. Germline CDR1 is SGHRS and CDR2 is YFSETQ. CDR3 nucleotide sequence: TGCGCCAGCAGCTTGGATGGGGCTAGCGGGGGGTACAATGAGCAGTTCTTC. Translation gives CASSLDGASGGYNEQFF.

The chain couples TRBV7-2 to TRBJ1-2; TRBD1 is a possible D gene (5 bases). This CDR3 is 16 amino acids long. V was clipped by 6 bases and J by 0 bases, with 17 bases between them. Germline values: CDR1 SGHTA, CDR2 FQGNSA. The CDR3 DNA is TGTGCCAGCAGTTCCTCGCGCGGGGGACCTAACTATGGCTACACCTTC. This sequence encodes CASSSSRGGPNYGYTF.